The 15 T cell receptor beta chains below come from one sample, sequenced in a study of CD8 T cells in ankylosing spondylitis. MiXCR, run by TCRdb on the 5' RACE reads, gives a single entry per CDR3 protein. The data contain 300,000 to 400,000 distinct CDR3 sequences, around a tenth of them seen just once; the ten biggest clones take up roughly 9.2%. Sequenced material: blood, either unsorted or a sorted T cell fraction (not recorded which). The receptors were sampled from a female donor with ankylosing spondylitis or in good health (not recorded which).

The chain couples TRBV24-1 to TRBJ2-2; TRBD1 matches at 7 bases. The germline V gene has CDR1 KGHDR and CDR2 SFDVKD. This CDR3 contains 14 residues. Losses at the gene ends were 12 bases for V and 3 bases for J; bases not matched to a gene: 9. In DNA form, the CDR3 reads TGTGCCGTTACAGGGGAAGAGGACACCGGGGAGCTGTTTTTT. Translated, it gives CAVTGEEDTGELFF.

This clonotype was observed at least ten times. The chain uses TRBV5-1 and TRBJ2-7, with 8 bases lining up with TRBD2. CDR3 length: 14 amino acids. Trimming at V came to 5 bases and at J to 3 bases, leaving 7 bases not matched to a gene. Germline V gene sequence: CDR1 SGHRS, CDR2 YFSETQ. This CDR3 reads CASSRSGSFYEQYF. The DNA for the CDR3 is TGCGCCAGCAGTAGGAGCGGGAGTTTCTACGAGCAGTACTTC. The variable domain in full, completed from reference TRBV5-1 and TRBJ2-7, reads KAGVTQTPRYLIKTRGQQVTLSCSPISGHRSVSWYQQTPGQGLQFLFEYFSETQRNKGNFPGRFSGRQFSNSRSEMNVSTLELGDSALYLCASSRSGSFYEQYFGPGTRLTVT.

Many counts were recorded for this clonotype. This rearrangement joins TRBV7-2 to TRBJ1-3; TRBD1 is a possible D gene (5 bases). V was clipped by 2 bases and J by 7 bases, with 12 bases between them. This CDR3 has 14 amino acids. The germline gives CDR1 SGHTA, CDR2 FQGNSA. The CDR3 region is CASSLRRAGNTIYF. The CDR3 nucleotides are TGTGCCAGCAGCTTAAGAAGGGCAGGGAACACCATATATTTT.

This clonotype was found many times. The chain couples TRBV4-3 to TRBJ2-3; D may be TRBD2 (6 bases). V was shortened by 0 bases and J by 2 bases, with 15 bases between the two germline ends. CDR1 and CDR2 (germline): LGHNA, YSLEER. This CDR3 spans 17 amino acids. The CDR3 sequence is CASSQDQWGLDTDTQYF. As DNA, the CDR3 is TGCGCCAGCAGCCAAGATCAGTGGGGACTTGACACAGATACGCAGTATTTT.

The gene calls are TRBV5-5 and TRBJ2-1, with 9 bases fitting TRBD2. Trimming removed 4 bases from V and 2 bases from J; junction bases left unmatched: 7. This CDR3 region has 16 residues. In germline, CDR1 is SGHKS, CDR2 YYEKEE (reference sequence). The CDR3 spells CASSLYSGGPYNEQFF. DNA for the CDR3: TGTGCCAGCAGCCTTTATAGCGGGGGACCCTACAATGAGCAGTTCTTC.

This clonotype was picked up many times. The germline gene is not matched at one end of the junction; a read error may be the cause. The chain uses TRBV7-7 and TRBJ1-5; D possibly corresponds to TRBD1 (5 bases). Germline CDR1 SSHAT, CDR2 FNYEAQ (reference sequence). The CDR3 is made up of 18 amino acids. The CDR3 spells CASSDSRRGQSGNQPQHF. As DNA, the CDR3 is TGTGCTAGCAGCGACTCCCGTCGGGGCCAAAGTGGGAATCAGCCCCAGCATTTT.

This sequence joins TRBV20-1 and TRBJ2-7; 10 bases align to TRBD2. CDR3 length equals 13 residues. Trimming cost V 2 bases and J 6 bases; bases outside gene matches: 4. Looked up from germline, CDR1 is DFQATT and CDR2 is SNEGSKA (reference sequence). CDR3 DNA: TGCAGTGCTAGACTAGCGGGAGTTTTCGAGCAGTACTTC. Protein sequence: CSARLAGVFEQYF.

This clonotype was seen at least ten times. The CDR3 loop is CASWDSYNSPLHF. DNA for the CDR3: TGCGCCAGCTGGGACAGCTATAATTCACCCCTCCACTTT. The J gene is TRBJ1-6, the V gene TRBV5-1, with 7 bases that match TRBD1. The CDR3 extends over 13 amino acids. The germline CDR1 and CDR2 sequences are SGHRS and YFSETQ. The V gene end was trimmed by 7 bases and the J gene end by 3 bases; junction bases not matched to a gene: 1.

This clonotype has just a few counts. This rearrangement joins TRBV18 to TRBJ1-2; 8 nucleotides line up with TRBD1. The CDR3 contains 16 residues. The V segment lost 3 bases and the J segment 3 bases; nucleotides outside the gene matches: 9. Germline values: CDR1 KGHSH, CDR2 LQKENI. CDR3 sequence reads: CASSPQGAVKDYGYTF. The CDR3 coding sequence is TGTGCCAGCTCACCTCAGGGGGCGGTTAAGGACTATGGCTACACCTTC. The whole variable domain, filled in from reference TRBV18 and TRBJ1-2, reads NAGVMQNPRHLVRRRGQEARLRCSPMKGHSHVYWYRQLPEEGLKFMVYLQKENIIDESGMPKERFSAEFPKEGPSILRIQQVVRGDSAAYFCASSPQGAVKDYGYTFGSGTRLTVV.

A few counts support this clonotype. The chain employs TRBV4-2 and TRBJ1-6; no firm D call. There are 13 residues in the CDR3. Deletions cut 0 bases from V and 15 bases from J, with 12 bases between. Germline CDR1 reads LGHNA; CDR2 reads YNFKEQ. The CDR3 DNA reads as TGTGCCAGCAGCCAAGATTCGGTGGCAGACCTCCACTTT. Amino acid sequence: CASSQDSVADLHF.

This clonotype showed up many times. This chain joins TRBV7-9 and TRBJ2-3; D perhaps matches TRBD2 (6 bases). Trimming left V 3 bases short and J 2 bases short, with 9 bases between. The CDR3 spans 14 residues. Germline V gene sequence: CDR1 SEHNR, CDR2 FQNEAQ (reference sequence). The CDR3 DNA is TGTGCCAGCAGCTTGGCGGACTACACAGATACGCAGTATTTT. This codes for CASSLADYTDTQYF. The whole variable domain, filled in from reference TRBV7-9 and TRBJ2-3, reads DTGVSQNPRHKITKRGQNVTFRCDPISEHNRLYWYRQTLGQGPEFLTYFQNEAQLEKSRLLSDRFSAERPKGSFSTLEIQRTEQGDSAMYLCASSLADYTDTQYFGPGTRLTVL.

This clonotype was picked up many times. The rearrangement links TRBV10-1 to TRBJ2-1; D uncertain. With 1 base removed from V and 0 bases from J, the gap between germline ends came to 7 bases. Germline V gene lookup returns CDR1 WNHNN and CDR2 SYGVQD (reference sequence). This CDR3 is 15 amino acids long. The CDR3 region has the DNA TGCGCCAGCAGTGAGTACAGAAGCTCCTACAATGAGCAGTTCTTC. Its translation is CASSEYRSSYNEQFF.

This clonotype was found many times. V is TRBV5-1 and J is TRBJ2-7; 7 nucleotides agree with TRBD2. The CDR3 has 17 amino acids. Germline values: CDR1 SGHRS, CDR2 YFSETQ. V lost 4 bases and J lost 0; bases outside the gene matches: 13. CDR3 nucleotides: TGCGCCAGCAGCCTAGACCGTAATAGCGGGTACTCCTACGAGCAGTACTTC. It specifies CASSLDRNSGYSYEQYF.

The chain is built from TRBV20-1 and TRBJ2-3; 15 nucleotides line up with TRBD2. Per germline, CDR1 DFQATT and CDR2 SNEGSKA (reference sequence). The V and J ends lost 3 bases and 2 bases, in that order; junction bases with no gene match: 12. This CDR3 region has 19 residues. CDR3: CSARDTGLAGGLLTDTQYF. The DNA for the CDR3 is TGCAGTGCTAGGGACACAGGACTAGCGGGGGGGCTTCTCACAGATACGCAGTATTTT.

The CDR3 loop reads CSATSPGNTIYF. In DNA, the CDR3 is TGCAGTGCTACGAGTCCAGGAAACACCATATATTTT. The chain is built from TRBV20-1 and TRBJ1-3; D call uncertain. Looked up from germline, CDR1 is DFQATT and CDR2 is SNEGSKA (reference sequence). V was pared by 4 bases and J by 4 bases, with 8 bases between. CDR3 length: 12 amino acids.